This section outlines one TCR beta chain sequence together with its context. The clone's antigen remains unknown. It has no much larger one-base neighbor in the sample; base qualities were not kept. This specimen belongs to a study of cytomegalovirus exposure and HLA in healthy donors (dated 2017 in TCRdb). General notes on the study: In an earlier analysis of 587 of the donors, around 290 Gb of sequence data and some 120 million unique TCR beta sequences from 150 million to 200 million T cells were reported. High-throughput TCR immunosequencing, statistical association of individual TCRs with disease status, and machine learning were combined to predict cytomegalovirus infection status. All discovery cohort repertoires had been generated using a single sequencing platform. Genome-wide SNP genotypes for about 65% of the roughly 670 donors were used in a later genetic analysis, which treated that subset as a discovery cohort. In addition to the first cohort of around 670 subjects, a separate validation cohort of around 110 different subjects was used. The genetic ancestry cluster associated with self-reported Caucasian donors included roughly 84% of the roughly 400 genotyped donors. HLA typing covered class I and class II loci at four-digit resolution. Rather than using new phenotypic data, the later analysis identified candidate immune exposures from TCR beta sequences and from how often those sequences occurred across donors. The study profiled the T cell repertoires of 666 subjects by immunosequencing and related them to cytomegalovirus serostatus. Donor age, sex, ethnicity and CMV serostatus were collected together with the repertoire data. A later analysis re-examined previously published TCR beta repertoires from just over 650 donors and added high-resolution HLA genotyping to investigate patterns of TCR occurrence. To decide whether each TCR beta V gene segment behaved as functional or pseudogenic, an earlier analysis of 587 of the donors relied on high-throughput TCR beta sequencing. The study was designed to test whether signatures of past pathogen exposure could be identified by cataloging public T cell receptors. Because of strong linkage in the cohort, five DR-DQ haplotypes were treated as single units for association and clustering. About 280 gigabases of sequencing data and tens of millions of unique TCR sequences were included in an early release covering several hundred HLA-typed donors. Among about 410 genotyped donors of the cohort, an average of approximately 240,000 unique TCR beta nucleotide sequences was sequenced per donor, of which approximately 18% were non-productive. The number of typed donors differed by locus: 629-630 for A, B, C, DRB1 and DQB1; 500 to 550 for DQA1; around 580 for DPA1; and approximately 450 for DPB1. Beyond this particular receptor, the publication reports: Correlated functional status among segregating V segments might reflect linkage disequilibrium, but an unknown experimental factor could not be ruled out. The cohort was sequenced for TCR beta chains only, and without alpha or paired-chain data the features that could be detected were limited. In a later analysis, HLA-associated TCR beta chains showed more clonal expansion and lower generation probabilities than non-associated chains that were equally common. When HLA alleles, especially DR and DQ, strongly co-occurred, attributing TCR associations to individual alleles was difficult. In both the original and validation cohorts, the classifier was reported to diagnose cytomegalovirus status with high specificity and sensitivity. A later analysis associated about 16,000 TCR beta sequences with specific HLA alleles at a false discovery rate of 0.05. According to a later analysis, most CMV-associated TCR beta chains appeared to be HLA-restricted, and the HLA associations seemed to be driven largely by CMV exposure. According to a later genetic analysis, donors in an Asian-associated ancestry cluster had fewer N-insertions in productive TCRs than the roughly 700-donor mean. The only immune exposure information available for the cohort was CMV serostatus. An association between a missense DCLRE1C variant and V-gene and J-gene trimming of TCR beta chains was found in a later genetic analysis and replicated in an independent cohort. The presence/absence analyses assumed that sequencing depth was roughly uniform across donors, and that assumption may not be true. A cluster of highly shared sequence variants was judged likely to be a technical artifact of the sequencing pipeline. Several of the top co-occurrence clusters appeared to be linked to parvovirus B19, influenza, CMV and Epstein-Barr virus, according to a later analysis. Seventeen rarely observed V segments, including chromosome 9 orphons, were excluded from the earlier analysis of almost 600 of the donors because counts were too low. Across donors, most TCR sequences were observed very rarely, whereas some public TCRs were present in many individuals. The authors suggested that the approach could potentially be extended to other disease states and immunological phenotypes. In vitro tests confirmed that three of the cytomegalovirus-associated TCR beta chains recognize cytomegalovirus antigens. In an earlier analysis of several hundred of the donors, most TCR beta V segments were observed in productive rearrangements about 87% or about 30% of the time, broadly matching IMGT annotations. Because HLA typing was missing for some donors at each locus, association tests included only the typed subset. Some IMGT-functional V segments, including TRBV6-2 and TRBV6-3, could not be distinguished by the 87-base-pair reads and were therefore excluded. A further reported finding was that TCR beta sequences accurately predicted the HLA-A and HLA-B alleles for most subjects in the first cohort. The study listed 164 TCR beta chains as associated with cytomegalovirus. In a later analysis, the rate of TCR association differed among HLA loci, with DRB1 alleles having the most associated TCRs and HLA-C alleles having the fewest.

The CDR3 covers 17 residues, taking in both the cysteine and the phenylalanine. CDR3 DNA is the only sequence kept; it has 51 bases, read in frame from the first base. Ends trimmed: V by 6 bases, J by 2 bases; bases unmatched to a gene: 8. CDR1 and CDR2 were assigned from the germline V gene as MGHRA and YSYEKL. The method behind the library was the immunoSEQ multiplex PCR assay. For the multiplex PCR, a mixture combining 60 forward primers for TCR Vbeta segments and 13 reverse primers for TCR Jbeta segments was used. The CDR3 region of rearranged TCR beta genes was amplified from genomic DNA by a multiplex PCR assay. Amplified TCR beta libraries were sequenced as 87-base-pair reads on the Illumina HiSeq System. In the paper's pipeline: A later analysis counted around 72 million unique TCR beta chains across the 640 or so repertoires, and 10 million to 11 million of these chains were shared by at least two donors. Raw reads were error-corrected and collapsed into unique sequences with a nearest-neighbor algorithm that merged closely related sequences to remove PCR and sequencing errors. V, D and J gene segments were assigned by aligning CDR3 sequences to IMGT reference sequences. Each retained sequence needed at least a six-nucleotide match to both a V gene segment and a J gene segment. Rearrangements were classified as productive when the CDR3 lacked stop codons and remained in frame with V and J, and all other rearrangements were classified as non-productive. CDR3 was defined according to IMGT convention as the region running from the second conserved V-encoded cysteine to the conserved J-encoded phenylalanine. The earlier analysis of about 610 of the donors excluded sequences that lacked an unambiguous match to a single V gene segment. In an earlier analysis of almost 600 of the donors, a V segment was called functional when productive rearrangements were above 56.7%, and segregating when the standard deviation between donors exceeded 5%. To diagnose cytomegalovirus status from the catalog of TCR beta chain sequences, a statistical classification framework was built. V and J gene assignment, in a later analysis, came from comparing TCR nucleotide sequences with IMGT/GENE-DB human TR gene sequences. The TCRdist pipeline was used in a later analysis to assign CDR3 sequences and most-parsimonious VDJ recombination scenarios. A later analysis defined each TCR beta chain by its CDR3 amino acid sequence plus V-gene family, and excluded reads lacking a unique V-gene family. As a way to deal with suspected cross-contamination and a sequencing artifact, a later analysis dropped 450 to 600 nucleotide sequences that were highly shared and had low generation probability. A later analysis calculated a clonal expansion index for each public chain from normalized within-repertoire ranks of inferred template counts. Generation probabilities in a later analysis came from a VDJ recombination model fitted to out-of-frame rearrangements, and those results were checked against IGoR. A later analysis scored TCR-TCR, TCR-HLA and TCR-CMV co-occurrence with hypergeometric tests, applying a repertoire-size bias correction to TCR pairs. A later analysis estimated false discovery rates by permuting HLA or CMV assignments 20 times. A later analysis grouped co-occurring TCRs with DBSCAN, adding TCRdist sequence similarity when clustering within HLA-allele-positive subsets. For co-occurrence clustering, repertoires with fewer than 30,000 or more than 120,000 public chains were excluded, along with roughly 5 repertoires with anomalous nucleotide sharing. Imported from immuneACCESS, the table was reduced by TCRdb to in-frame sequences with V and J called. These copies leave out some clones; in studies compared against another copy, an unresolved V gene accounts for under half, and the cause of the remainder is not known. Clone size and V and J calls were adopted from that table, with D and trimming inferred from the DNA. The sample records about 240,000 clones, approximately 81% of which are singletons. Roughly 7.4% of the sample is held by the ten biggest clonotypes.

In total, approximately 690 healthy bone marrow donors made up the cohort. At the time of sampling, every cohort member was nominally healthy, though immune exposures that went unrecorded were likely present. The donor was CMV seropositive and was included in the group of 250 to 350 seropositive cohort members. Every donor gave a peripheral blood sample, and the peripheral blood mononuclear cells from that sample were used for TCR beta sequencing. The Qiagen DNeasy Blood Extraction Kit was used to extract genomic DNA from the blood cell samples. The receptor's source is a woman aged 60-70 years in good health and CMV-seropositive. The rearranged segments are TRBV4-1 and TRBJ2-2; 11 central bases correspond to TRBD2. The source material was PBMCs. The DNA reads TGCGCCAGCAGTCCCACTACTAGCGGGAGAAACACCGGGGAGCTGTTTTTT. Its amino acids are CASSPTTSGRNTGELFF.